This entry lists 30 T cell receptor beta chains sequenced from one sample in a study of T-cell memory formation after mild COVID-19. TCRdb re-called the 5' RACE reads with MiXCR, one entry per CDR3 protein. The sample yields fewer than 250,000 distinct CDR3 sequences, about 27% seen once. The material sequenced was PBMCs or a T cell subset sorted from them (not recorded which). The source of these receptors is an adult woman who had mild COVID-19 (a few samples of this study predate the infection). Cell type and time point are not known.

This clonotype was seen only a few times. The chain carries TRBV29-1 and TRBJ2-2, with 7 bases fitting TRBD1. Per the germline V gene, CDR1 is SQVTM and CDR2 is ANQGSEA. V was clipped by 7 bases and J by 0 bases; unmatched bases: 5. The CDR3 loop spans 14 amino acids. The CDR3 region has the DNA TGCAGCGGGCGGACAGGATCGAACACCGGGGAGCTGTTTTTT. It codes for CSGRTGSNTGELFF.

This chain connects TRBV5-6 to TRBJ2-5, with 7 bases fitting TRBD1. The V and J ends lost 2 bases and 4 bases, in that order; junction bases with no gene match: 8. The CDR3 loop spans 15 amino acids. The germline CDR1 and CDR2 sequences are SGHDT and YYEEEE. The CDR3 DNA follows: TGTGCCAGCAGCTTCCGACAGGGAAGGGGAGAGACCCAGTACTTC. Translated, it gives CASSFRQGRGETQYF.

A single count supports this clonotype. A much larger clone sits a single nucleotide away, making a read error possible. The chain couples TRBV12-3 or TRBV12-4 to TRBJ1-1; 9 bases map to TRBD1. The CDR3 has 14 amino acids. V gave up 6 bases and J gave up 10 bases; unmatched junction bases: 12. Here the CDR3 DNA reads TGTGCCAGCAGCTGGGGACAGGGTAGGGTTGTAGCTTTCTTT. Translated, it gives CASSWGQGRVVAFF.

This clonotype was counted between two and nine times. The chain recombines TRBV29-1 with TRBJ2-2, with TRBD1 matching over 7 bases. This CDR3 is 14 amino acids long. The ends lost 3 bases at V and 4 bases at J; junction bases unmatched: 5. Germline assignment: CDR1 SQVTM and CDR2 ANQGSEA. The CDR3 DNA reads as TGCAGCGTTGAGAGCCCAGGGGGCACCGGGGAGCTGTTTTTT. Translated, it gives CSVESPGGTGELFF.

A few counts support this clonotype. This chain connects TRBV5-1 to TRBJ2-1; tentatively, D is TRBD2 (5 bases). The CDR3 sequence is 15 residues long. The V end was cut by 0 bases, the J end by 9 bases, with 16 bases between. The germline gives CDR1 SGHRS, CDR2 YFSETQ. This CDR3 reads CASSLVTDPSGEQFF. The CDR3, as DNA: TGCGCCAGCAGCTTGGTTACGGACCCCAGCGGTGAGCAGTTCTTC.

This rearrangement joins TRBV29-1 to TRBJ2-3; D gene uncertain. The CDR3 spans 15 residues. Germline V gene sequence: CDR1 SQVTM, CDR2 ANQGSEA. Trimming cost V 5 bases and J 2 bases, with 17 bases left between them. CDR3 region: CSVLGWLPSTDTQYF. CDR3 in DNA: TGCAGCGTTCTGGGGTGGCTACCATCCACAGATACGCAGTATTTT.

CDR3 protein: CATSDLGSTDTQYF. CDR3 sequence (DNA): TGTGCCACCAGTGATTTGGGGTCGACAGATACGCAGTATTTT. The chain is built from TRBV24-1 and TRBJ2-3; D ambiguous. CDR1 is KGHDR, CDR2 SFDVKD, per germline. The CDR3 spans 14 residues. Trimming removed 0 bases at V and 3 bases at J, with 6 bases between.

This clonotype was detected only a few times. V is TRBV7-9 and J is TRBJ2-1, with D tentatively TRBD1 (6 bases). Germline lookup yields CDR1 SEHNR and CDR2 FQNEAQ (reference sequence). The germline V and J ends were trimmed by 3 bases and 9 bases, with 12 bases remaining between them. There are 13 residues in the CDR3. The CDR3 here is CASSFRQAAEQFF. The CDR3 coding sequence is TGTGCCAGCAGCTTCAGACAGGCAGCTGAGCAGTTCTTC.

CDR3 sequence: CSVYLGQGEMGYGYTF. CDR3 DNA: TGCAGCGTTTACCTGGGACAGGGAGAAATGGGTTATGGCTACACCTTC. The chain carries TRBV29-1 and TRBJ1-2; TRBD1 agrees at 9 bases. There are 16 residues in the CDR3. Germline trimming cut 5 bases from V and 5 bases from J; bases unmatched to any gene: 15. Per germline, CDR1 SQVTM and CDR2 ANQGSEA.

The chain carries TRBV11-2 and TRBJ1-1; D might be TRBD1 (5 bases). Looked up from germline, CDR1 is SGHAT and CDR2 is FQNNGV. The CDR3 is 12 amino acids. The V end was cut by 9 bases, the J end by 0 bases, with 8 bases between. CDR3 nucleotides: TGTGCCAGTCAGGGAATGAACACTGAAGCTTTCTTT. It yields the protein CASQGMNTEAFF.

CDR3 protein: CASSRPPGRGHTGELFF. The CDR3, as DNA: TGTGCCAGCAGTCGTCCACCGGGACGGGGGCACACCGGGGAGCTGTTTTTT. This chain links TRBV27 with TRBJ2-2; D is perhaps TRBD1 or TRBD2 (6 bases each). This CDR3 is 17 amino acids long. Germline CDR1 and CDR2: MNHEY and SMNVEV (reference sequence). V gave up 5 bases and J gave up 3 bases, with 19 bases separating them.

This clonotype was observed at least ten times. The rearrangement uses TRBV7-2 and TRBJ2-1; D ambiguous. The V end was cut by 2 bases, the J end by 1 base, with 12 bases between. This CDR3 is built from 16 residues. The V gene's germline CDR1 is SGHTA and CDR2 FQGNSA. CDR3 bases: TGTGCCAGCAGCTTAAACACAGATCTGTCCTACAATGAGCAGTTCTTC. As protein: CASSLNTDLSYNEQFF. Drawing the rest from reference TRBV7-2 and TRBJ2-1, the complete variable domain is GAGVSQSPSNKVTEKGKDVELRCDPISGHTALYWYRQSLGQGLEFLIYFQGNSAPDKSGLPSDRFSAERTGGSVSTLTIQRTQQEDSAVYLCASSLNTDLSYNEQFFGPGTRLTVL.

The CDR3 loop reads CASSQDAGVSSYEQYF. As DNA, the CDR3 is TGTGCCAGCAGCCAAGATGCGGGGGTCTCCTCCTACGAGCAGTACTTC. The V gene is TRBV3-1, the J gene TRBJ2-7; 7 positions match TRBD2. Germline loops: CDR1 LGHDT, CDR2 YNNKEL (reference sequence). The CDR3 consists of 16 residues. V gave up 0 bases and J gave up 0 bases; unmatched junction bases: 5.

This clonotype was counted a few times. V usage is TRBV5-6 and J usage is TRBJ2-5; the D gene is possibly TRBD1 (6 bases). CDR1 is SGHDT, CDR2 YYEEEE, per germline. Deletions cut 0 bases from V and 4 bases from J, with 13 bases between. The CDR3 is 15 amino acids. The CDR3 region has the DNA TGTGCCAGCAGCTTGGTAGAGGGGGTGGGAGAGACCCAGTACTTC. It yields the protein CASSLVEGVGETQYF.

The chain is built from TRBV4-3 and TRBJ2-7; 13 bases are a match to TRBD2. V gave up 3 bases and J gave up 3 bases; unmatched junction bases: 2. CDR1 is LGHNA and CDR2 is YSLEER in the germline V gene. The CDR3 is 15 residues long. The CDR3 region has the DNA TGCGCCAGCAGCCACGGGACTAGCGGGATCTACGAGCAGTACTTC. As protein: CASSHGTSGIYEQYF.

The V call is TRBV5-1, the J call TRBJ1-4; D not resolved. The length of the CDR3 is 16 residues. Trimming stripped 2 bases from V and 0 bases from J, with 11 bases between. The germline CDR1 and CDR2 sequences are SGHRS and YFSETQ. DNA for the CDR3: TGCGCCAGCAGCTTCGGGCCCAGTCCAACTAATGAAAAACTGTTTTTT. Residues: CASSFGPSPTNEKLFF.

This clonotype was detected a few times. The chain uses TRBV6-6 and TRBJ1-1; the D gene is possibly TRBD1 (5 bases). This CDR3 is 14 amino acids long. V was cut by 4 bases and J by 0 bases, with 9 bases left in between. Germline CDR1 and CDR2: MNHNY and SVGAGI (reference sequence). The CDR3 DNA is TGTGCCAGCAGTTTGCAGGGTGTGAACACTGAAGCTTTCTTT. Translated: CASSLQGVNTEAFF.

This clonotype was counted between two and nine times. The J gene is TRBJ2-2, the V gene TRBV10-3; 12 nucleotides align to TRBD2. Germline V lookup: CDR1 ENHRY, CDR2 SYGVKD. The V segment lost 10 bases and the J segment 5 bases; nucleotides outside the gene matches: 8. The CDR3 is made up of 15 amino acids. CDR3 residues: CATRPTSGGTGELFF. Written as DNA, the CDR3 is TGTGCCACCAGACCGACTAGCGGGGGAACCGGGGAGCTGTTTTTT.

V and J are TRBV14 and TRBJ2-7; 8 bases map to TRBD1. This CDR3 has 13 residues. CDR1 is SGHDN and CDR2 is FVKESK in the germline V gene. Germline trimming cut 6 bases from V and 3 bases from J; bases unmatched to any gene: 4. The CDR3 loop reads CASRPGGVYEQYF. CDR3 nucleotide sequence: TGTGCCAGCAGACCAGGGGGCGTCTACGAGCAGTACTTC.

V and J are TRBV20-1 and TRBJ1-1; a possible D gene is TRBD1 (5 bases). The germline CDR1 and CDR2 sequences are DFQATT and SNEGSKA (reference sequence). V lost 3 bases, J lost 4 bases, and 15 bases lay in between. There are 14 residues in the CDR3. CDR3 bases: TGCAGTGCTAGTTCCTACGGGGGAGGCACTGAAGCTTTCTTT. The encoded protein is CSASSYGGGTEAFF.

The table lists this clonotype with a few counts. The CDR3 is CSAISGRVLQETQYF. CDR3 nucleotide sequence: TGCAGTGCTATTAGCGGGAGGGTCCTTCAAGAGACCCAGTACTTC. The chain has TRBV20-1 and TRBJ2-5, with 11 bases aligning to TRBD2. The CDR3 sequence is 15 residues long. Germline V CDR1 and CDR2: DFQATT, SNEGSKA (reference sequence). With V trimmed by 4 bases and J by 2 bases, 6 bases remained unmatched.

The chain recombines TRBV19 with TRBJ2-5; 9 nucleotides match TRBD2. V trimming: 6 bases; J trimming: 1 base; junction bases outside the gene matches: 6. Germline V lookup: CDR1 LNHDA, CDR2 SQIVND (reference sequence). The CDR3 is 15 amino acids. CDR3 nucleotide sequence: TGTGCCAGTAGAAGGCTAGCGGGGTTCCAAGAGACCCAGTACTTC. Its translation is CASRRLAGFQETQYF.

This clonotype was observed a handful of times. This chain connects TRBV29-1 to TRBJ2-1, with 10 bases fitting TRBD2. This CDR3 comprises 13 residues. Germline loops: CDR1 SQVTM, CDR2 ANQGSEA. V lost 4 bases and J lost 12; bases outside the gene matches: 9. CDR3 loop: CSVVPSGRGGQFF. The DNA for the CDR3 is TGCAGCGTTGTCCCTAGCGGGAGAGGAGGGCAGTTCTTC.

This clonotype turned up a few times. Relative to the germline gene, one junction end is altered; a read error may explain this. The chain carries TRBV24-1 and TRBJ2-1; 14 nucleotides agree with TRBD2. CDR3 size: 17 residues. Germline CDR1 KGHDR, CDR2 SFDVKD. CDR3 nucleotide sequence: TGTGCCACCAGTGCTACCAGGGGACTAGCGGGGGTGGATGAGCAGTTATTC. Protein sequence: CATSATRGLAGVDEQLF.

The genes are TRBV10-3 and TRBJ2-3; TRBD2 agrees at 9 bases. The CDR3 covers 18 residues. The J segment lost 1 base and the V segment lost 6 bases, leaving 14 bases of the junction unmatched. CDR1 and CDR2 from the germline V gene are ENHRY and SYGVKD. The CDR3 sequence is CAIRITSGPTSGTDTQYF. CDR3 nucleotides: TGTGCCATCAGGATTACTAGCGGGCCGACCTCGGGCACAGATACGCAGTATTTT.

The V gene is TRBV7-9, the J gene TRBJ1-4; a weak D match, TRBD1 (5 bases). Trimming took off 2 bases at V and 3 bases at J, with 16 bases between the two ends. This CDR3 is built from 17 residues. Germline CDR1 is SEHNR and CDR2 is FQNEAQ (reference sequence). The DNA for the CDR3 is TGTGCCAGCAGCTTATGGCCCGGGGGGGAAGCTAATGAAAAACTGTTTTTT. It yields the protein CASSLWPGGEANEKLFF.

J is TRBJ1-1 and V is TRBV27; D uncertain. CDR3 length: 14 residues. CDR1 and CDR2 from the germline V gene are MNHEY and SMNVEV (reference sequence). Trimming cost V 6 bases and J 2 bases, with 13 bases left between them. CDR3 protein: CASRLSTANTEAFF. DNA of the CDR3: TGTGCCAGCAGACTTTCTACTGCTAACACTGAAGCTTTCTTT.

This clonotype appeared a few times. The CDR3 sequence: CASSQAPPPTGELFF. The CDR3, as DNA: TGTGCCAGCAGCCAGGCCCCACCCCCGACCGGGGAGCTGTTTTTT. The chain recombines TRBV7-2 with TRBJ2-2; D is ambiguous. The V gene's germline CDR1 is SGHTA and CDR2 FQGNSA. Deletions cut 5 bases from V and 5 bases from J, with 15 bases between. The CDR3 consists of 15 residues.

This clonotype appeared a few times. J is TRBJ2-7 and V is TRBV7-8; D unclear. The CDR3 loop spans 14 amino acids. Germline V CDR1 and CDR2: SGHVS, FQNEAQ. Trimming removed 5 bases at V and 2 bases at J, with 13 bases between. CDR3 region: CASSTTRWTYEQYF. CDR3 coding DNA: TGTGCCAGCAGCACCACCAGGTGGACCTACGAGCAGTACTTC. Full variable domain (remainder filled in from reference TRBV7-8 and TRBJ2-7): GAGVSQSPRYKVAKRGQDVALRCDPISGHVSLFWYQQALGQGPEFLTYFQNEAQLDKSGLPSDRFFAERPEGSVSTLKIQRTQQEDSAVYLCASSTTRWTYEQYFGPGTRLTVT.

The rearrangement links TRBV29-1 to TRBJ2-3, with D maybe TRBD2 (6 bases). CDR1 is SQVTM and CDR2 is ANQGSEA in the germline V gene. This CDR3 comprises 14 residues. The V end lost 6 bases, the J end lost 3 bases, and 16 bases lay between the germline ends. The CDR3 loop reads CSVVGRDLTDTQYF. CDR3 DNA: TGCAGCGTCGTCGGGCGGGACTTAACAGATACGCAGTATTTT.